This T cell receptor beta chain was obtained from a study of blood T cell repertoires in COVID-19. Study-level background: Sample material is recorded as cDNA or gDNA derived from T cells, B-cell-depleted T cells, or PBMCs.

Germline V gene data show CDR1 as SGHRS and CDR2 as YFSETQ. The ends were cut back, 2 bases at V and 0 bases at J, with 13 bases in the middle. The CDR3 is 16 amino acids. Assay used: immunoSEQ multiplex PCR; TCRdb lists only in-frame clones, some missing. The repertoire includes almost 250,000 clones, about 84% of them detected once, and 5% to 6% sits in the top ten. This sequence originates from a woman older than 75 with COVID-19, enrolled during active disease. The chain has TRBV5-1 and TRBJ2-3, with a tentative D call TRBD1 (6 bases). Sequenced material: peripheral blood. The CDR3 sequence is CASSLETGSSTDTQYF. CDR3 DNA sequence: TGCGCCAGCAGCTTAGAGACAGGTTCTAGCACAGATACGCAGTATTTT. Variable domain in full (rest from reference TRBV5-1 and TRBJ2-3): KAGVTQTPRYLIKTRGQQVTLSCSPISGHRSVSWYQQTPGQGLQFLFEYFSETQRNKGNFPGRFSGRQFSNSRSEMNVSTLELGDSALYLCASSLETGSSTDTQYFGPGTRLTVL.